This entry describes one TCR beta chain. The sample holds a few counts of this clonotype. The specificity of this receptor is unknown. Base qualities were left out, and no much larger clone turns up one base away. Trimming takes 0 bases from V and 5 bases from J, and the germline ends sit 13 bases apart. From cysteine to phenylalanine, the CDR3 is 15 amino acids long. CDR3 DNA only is kept here, 45 bases in frame from base 1. From a lookup of the germline V gene (reference sequence), CDR1 and CDR2 are LGHDT and YNNKEL. This sample is drawn from a study of human T cells and chemical hapten exposure (dated by TCRdb to 2020 to 2022). Regarding the study in general: For sensitization, 2% DPC in acetone was applied to an approximately 2 cm by approximately 2 cm area of upper inner arm skin. Patients additionally received weekly therapeutic DPC doses to the scalp throughout the roughly 23-week study period. Patch testing was done on the upper back using Finn chambers containing 0.01% DPC, and results were scored after 6 days according to International Contact Dermatitis Research Group standards. Most of the patients in the cohort were female, and the cohort covered alopecia areata with under or over 50% scalp involvement, alopecia totalis and alopecia universalis. The libraries were sequenced as a pool, and the TCR yield per sample differed mostly because of small variations in library volumes within the pool. In alopecia patients, the study followed how the peripheral blood TCR repertoire changed in vivo over primary and secondary sensitization to diphenylcyclopropenone (DPC), a hapten. Blood was sampled from patients pre-sensitization (week 0) and at 2, 6 and about 24 weeks after DPC sensitization. For TCR sequencing, blood came from approximately 29 alopecia patients at anywhere from one to four time points (pre-sensitization, 2, 6 and 24 weeks). Paper-wide results and their limitations: Repeated subsampling changed both the strength of the expansion versus patch-test correlation and the threshold at which the correlation became significant. No change with DPC sensitization was found in the number of TCRs above 1 in 1000 frequency, and no evidence of global repertoire structure alterations was found. Expanded TCRs formed significantly more large CDR3 similarity clusters than pre-sensitization or healthy control sets, consistent with antigen-driven responses. A positive correlation was found between the number of PT1 expanded TCRs and patch test score, with significance reached at thresholds 8, 16 and 32 but not 4. Because all patients had alopecia, a presumed autoimmune disease, the immune response of the patients might differ from that of healthy individuals.

The library was generated by RACE. The reads were generated on a NextSeq 500. During library preparation, unique molecular identifiers were attached to individual cDNA molecules so that TCRs could be counted quantitatively and reproducibly. From each blood RNA sample, both TCR alpha and TCR beta chains were sequenced. Per the authors' processing: Samples had a median of roughly 99,000 TCRs, with a range from about 20,000 to 690,600. V, J and CDR3 annotation of the TCR reads was performed with the Decombinator software suite. To make PS versus PT1 abundance plots, every sample was subsampled to the same number of TCRs (28,000). TCRs were defined as expanded if absent before sensitization and observed at least eight times at the 2-week time point. TCRdb itself trimmed the public reads at Q25 with fastp, ran MiXCR and retained productive beta chains. Merged by CDR3 protein, the rows form single entries marked with the most common genes and DNA. The V and J calls follow TCRdb's processing rather than the paper's. The sample table holds some 96,000 distinct CDR3 sequences, of which 9% to 9.5% were seen once. The ten top clones hold approximately 1.9% of the sample.

This specimen's time point label, per the study, means: patch test 2, 6 weeks after DPC sensitization. The sample's treatment or condition, from its label and the paper: therapeutic diphenylcyclopropenone sensitization with weekly scalp DPC. At each patch-test visit, blood was drawn before the patch test was applied. To be eligible, patients had to be aged 18 to 70, diagnosed with alopecia and judged suitable for DPC therapy, while pregnant patients were excluded. Total RNA was extracted from unfractionated whole blood collected in Tempus Blood RNA tubes. The input for sequencing was whole blood, taken in connection with sensitization to the hapten diphenylcyclopropenone (DPC). The rearrangement combines TRBV3-1 with TRBJ1-1, with an unclear D gene assignment. The source is a woman aged 40 to 55 with alopecia areata. Some clones in this sample may be carry-over from other donors' samples. The sequence in DNA is TGTGCCAGCAGCCAAGACCAGGTCGAGAGGACTGAAGCTTTCTTT. Its translation reads: CASSQDQVERTEAFF.